This TCR beta chain was observed in a study of OX40 agonist ivuxolimab in advanced cancers. This CDR3 has 14 amino acids. With 4 bases clipped from V and 6 bases from J, the junction kept 5 bases outside the gene matches. Per the germline V gene, CDR1 is MGHRA and CDR2 is YSYEKL. Generated by immunoSEQ multiplex PCR, the TCRdb table keeps only in-frame clones and is missing some. In the table there are about 46,000 clones, around 90% of which are singletons. The sequences come from CD4+ or CD8+ T cells sorted from blood, collected in a trial of the OX40 agonist ivuxolimab. This clonotype was sampled from an adult with an advanced solid tumor such as melanoma, head and neck, liver or kidney cancer. The chain carries TRBV4-1 and TRBJ1-1; 10 nucleotides agree with TRBD1. CDR3 in DNA: TGCGCCAGCAGCCGCGGACAGGGGGGTGCTGAAGCTTTCTTT. This sequence encodes CASSRGQGGAEAFF.